A selection of T cell receptor beta chains follows, all from one sample in a study of blood T cell repertoires in COVID-19. Repertoires were generated with immunoSEQ multiplex PCR, while TCRdb's copy carries only in-frame clones and drops some. The sample lists 150,000 or so clones, 85% occurring once. Sequencing used peripheral blood. The origin of the receptors is a human donor with acute or convalescent COVID-19. The donor label of this sample is uncertain. CDR3s leave out the opening cysteine and the closing phenylalanine or tryptophan. The D gene is left open where the match is weak.

J gene | D gene | V gene | CDR3 protein
TRBJ2-1 | TRBD2 | TRBV5-4 | ASSPTSRPGNEQF
TRBJ2-1 | TRBD1 | TRBV5-6 | ASSLQGGSYNEQF
TRBJ2-2 | - | TRBV5-1 | ASSLRSGRDTGELF
TRBJ1-1 | - | TRBV5-5 | ASSLGGGRGNTEAF
TRBJ2-5 | - | TRBV5-4 | ASSRTVQETQY
TRBJ1-1 | TRBD1 | TRBV9 | ASSVLGQGPATGAF
TRBJ1-1 | TRBD1 | TRBV6-5 | ASRKQGVSTEAF
TRBJ1-5 | - | TRBV19 | ASSIRGGDQPQH
TRBJ1-1 | - | TRBV7-3 | ASSISGNTEAF
TRBJ1-5 | TRBD1 | TRBV6-2/TRBV6-3 | ASSDPRTGKGHQPQH
TRBJ2-2 | - | TRBV4-3 | ASSSNQGTGELF
TRBJ2-1 | TRBD2 | TRBV4-1 | ASSQDIAGGYNEQF
TRBJ2-5 | TRBD2 | TRBV28 | ASSFPGGGRSQETQY
TRBJ1-5 | - | TRBV11-2 | ASSLGRGQPQH
TRBJ1-1 | - | TRBV7-2 | ASRKIRGEAF
TRBJ1-3 | - | TRBV4-1 | ASSQDQIGRVTGNTIY
TRBJ1-2 | - | TRBV11-2 | ASAGGDIRRDNYGYT
TRBJ2-2 | - | TRBV7-2 | ASSATGGGTGELF
TRBJ2-7 | TRBD2 | TRBV7-2 | ASSGSGVSYEQY
TRBJ2-1 | TRBD2 | TRBV4-2 | ASSQGLGGSENEQF
TRBJ1-5 | - | TRBV5-1 | ASSSDSGQPQH
TRBJ2-2 | TRBD2 | TRBV7-2 | ASSLAGLAGAGELF
TRBJ2-5 | TRBD2 | TRBV6-5 | ASSSEPLAGKETQY
TRBJ1-1 | - | TRBV5-6 | ASSLFGTQNTEAF
TRBJ2-3 | - | TRBV7-2 | ASSLSSVSTDTQY
TRBJ2-2 | - | TRBV7-7 | ASSAPRVGMAGELF
TRBJ1-6 | TRBD1 | TRBV30 | AWSSGQSSYNSPLH
TRBJ1-3 | - | TRBV11-2 | ASLDPGGVADTIY
TRBJ1-6 | TRBD1 | TRBV6-2/TRBV6-3 | ASSFGRGHSPLH
TRBJ1-5 | TRBD1 | TRBV7-9 | ASSFSAGQGYQPQH
TRBJ2-7 | TRBD1 | TRBV25-1 | ASRRGTGDYEQY
TRBJ2-2 | TRBD2 | TRBV7-8 | ASSFGGEGVWTGELF
TRBJ1-1 | - | TRBV6-6 | ASSYSTGGAF
TRBJ1-2 | - | TRBV6-2/TRBV6-3 | ASSYSLYGYT
TRBJ1-1 | TRBD1 | TRBV18 | ASSRDRGHGSTEAF
TRBJ1-2 | - | TRBV6-4 | ASSSGVNYGYT
TRBJ1-4 | TRBD1 | TRBV19 | ASSPRTGGLTATNEKLF
TRBJ2-2 | - | TRBV11-3 | ASSLDRGGELF
TRBJ1-1 | TRBD1 | TRBV2 | ASSQGQGARLTEAF
TRBJ2-2 | - | TRBV6-5 | ASSSWGVNTGELF
TRBJ1-2 | TRBD1 | TRBV18 | ASSNRTGAYGYT
TRBJ1-5 | - | TRBV2 | ASTDTGEEPQH
TRBJ2-1 | - | TRBV7-8 | ASTALMSYNEQF
TRBJ1-5 | - | TRBV14 | ASSQDQGPVSNQPQH
TRBJ1-1 | TRBD1 | TRBV3-1/TRBV3-2 | ASQGAVEAF
TRBJ1-6 | TRBD1 | TRBV2 | ASRETGGYNSPLH
TRBJ2-2 | TRBD1 | TRBV2 | ASRETGATGELF
TRBJ1-1 | TRBD1 | TRBV19 | ASSIMGQGEAF
TRBJ1-5 | - | TRBV19 | ASSRADYSNQPQH
TRBJ1-2 | TRBD1 | TRBV10-3 | ATKWTGNSYGYT
TRBJ1-5 | - | TRBV12-5 | ASALAGSRQPQH
TRBJ2-5 | - | TRBV13 | ASSLGGRGRSETQY
TRBJ2-5 | - | TRBV21-1 | ASSSLTGTSGGPSQETQY
TRBJ2-7 | TRBD1 | TRBV5-8 | ASRSDRLVIYEQY
TRBJ2-7 | - | TRBV28 | ASSSGDTYYEQY
TRBJ2-5 | TRBD2 | TRBV5-1 | ASSLAPGGPGGGTQY
TRBJ1-5 | TRBD1 | TRBV12-5 | ASGLVLGGSEQPQH
TRBJ2-3 | - | TRBV5-4 | ASSLVAGLTDTQY